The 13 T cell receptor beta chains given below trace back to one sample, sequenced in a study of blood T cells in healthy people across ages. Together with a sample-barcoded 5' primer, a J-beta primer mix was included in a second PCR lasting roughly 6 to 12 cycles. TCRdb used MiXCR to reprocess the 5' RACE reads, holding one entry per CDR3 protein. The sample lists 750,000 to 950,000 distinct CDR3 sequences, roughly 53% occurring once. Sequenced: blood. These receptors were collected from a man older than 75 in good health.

CDR3 coding DNA: TGTGCCAGCAGCCCACGAGCGGGAGCCCTGGGAGAGACCCAGTACTTC. Its translation: CASSPRAGALGETQYF. This chain uses TRBV9 with TRBJ2-5; 8 nucleotides line up with TRBD2. The germline V gene encodes CDR1 SGDLS and CDR2 YYNGEE. This CDR3 comprises 16 residues. V dropped 4 bases and J dropped 4; count of bases not matched to a gene: 12.

CDR3 bases: TGTGCCAGCAGCCCCCGAGCTGGGAATACTAACTATGGCTACACCTTC. Translation: CASSPRAGNTNYGYTF. The chain couples TRBV5-6 to TRBJ1-2; D is undetermined. V was clipped by 4 bases and J by 0 bases, with 16 bases between them. Germline V CDR1 and CDR2: SGHDT, YYEEEE. The CDR3 runs 16 residues.

As DNA, the CDR3 is TGTGCCAGCAGTGAAGCGCGGCTGGGATCCTACAATGAGCAGTTCTTC. As protein: CASSEARLGSYNEQFF. The gene calls are TRBV6-1 and TRBJ2-1, with D uncertain. The germline V gene encodes CDR1 MNHNS and CDR2 SASEGT. The germline V and J ends were trimmed by 0 bases and 1 base, with 10 bases remaining between them. The CDR3 is made up of 16 amino acids.

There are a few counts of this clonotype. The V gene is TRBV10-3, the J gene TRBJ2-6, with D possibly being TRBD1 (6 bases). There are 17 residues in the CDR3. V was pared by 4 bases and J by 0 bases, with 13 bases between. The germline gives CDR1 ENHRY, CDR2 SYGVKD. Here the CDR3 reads CAISGPGQSSGANVLTF. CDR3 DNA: TGTGCCATCAGTGGGCCGGGACAAAGCTCTGGGGCCAACGTCCTGACTTTC.

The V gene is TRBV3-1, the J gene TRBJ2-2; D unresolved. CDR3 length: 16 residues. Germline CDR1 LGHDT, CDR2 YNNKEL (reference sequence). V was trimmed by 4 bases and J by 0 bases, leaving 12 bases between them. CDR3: CASSLRRGANTGELFF. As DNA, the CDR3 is TGTGCCAGCAGCCTCCGACGTGGGGCGAACACCGGGGAGCTGTTTTTT.

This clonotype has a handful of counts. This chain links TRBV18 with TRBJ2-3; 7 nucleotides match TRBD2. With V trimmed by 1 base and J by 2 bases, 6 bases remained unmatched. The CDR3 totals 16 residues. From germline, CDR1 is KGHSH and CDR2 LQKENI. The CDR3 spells CASSPLASGYTDTQYF. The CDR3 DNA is TGTGCCAGCTCACCACTCGCTAGCGGATACACAGATACGCAGTATTTT.

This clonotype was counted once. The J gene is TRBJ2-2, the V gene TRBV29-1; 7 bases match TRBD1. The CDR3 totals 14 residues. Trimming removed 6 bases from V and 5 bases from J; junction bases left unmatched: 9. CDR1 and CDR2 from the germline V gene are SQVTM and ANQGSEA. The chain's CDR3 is CSVHGGRGTGELFF. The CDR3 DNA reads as TGCAGCGTCCATGGTGGCAGGGGGACCGGGGAGCTGTTTTTT.

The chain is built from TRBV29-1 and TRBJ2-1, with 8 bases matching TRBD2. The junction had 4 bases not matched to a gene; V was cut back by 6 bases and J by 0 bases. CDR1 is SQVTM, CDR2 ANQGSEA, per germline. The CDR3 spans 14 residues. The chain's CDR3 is CSVKREFSYNEQFF. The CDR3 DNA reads TGCAGCGTGAAGCGGGAGTTCTCCTACAATGAGCAGTTCTTC.

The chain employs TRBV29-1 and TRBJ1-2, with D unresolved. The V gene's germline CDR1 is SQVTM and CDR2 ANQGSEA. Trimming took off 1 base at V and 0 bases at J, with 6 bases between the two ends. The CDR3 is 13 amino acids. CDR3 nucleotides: TGCAGCGTTGAAGGACAACCTAACTATGGCTACACCTTC. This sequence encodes CSVEGQPNYGYTF.

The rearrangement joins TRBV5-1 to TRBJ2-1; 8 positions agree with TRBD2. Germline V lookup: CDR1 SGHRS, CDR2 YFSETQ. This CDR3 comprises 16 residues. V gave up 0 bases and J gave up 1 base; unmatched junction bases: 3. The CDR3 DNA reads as TGCGCCAGCAGCTTGGATGCTAGCGGGTCCTACAATGAGCAGTTCTTC. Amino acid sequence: CASSLDASGSYNEQFF.

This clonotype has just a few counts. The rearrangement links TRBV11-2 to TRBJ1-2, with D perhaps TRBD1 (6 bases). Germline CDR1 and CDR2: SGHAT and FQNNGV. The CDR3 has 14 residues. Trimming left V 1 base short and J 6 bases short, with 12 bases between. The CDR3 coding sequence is TGTGCCAGCAGCTTAGGCTGGGGGCAGGATGGCTACACCTTC. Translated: CASSLGWGQDGYTF.

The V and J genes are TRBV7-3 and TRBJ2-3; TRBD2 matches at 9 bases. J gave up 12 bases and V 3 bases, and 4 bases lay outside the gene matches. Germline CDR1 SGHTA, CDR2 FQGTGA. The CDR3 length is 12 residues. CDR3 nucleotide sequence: TGTGCCAGCAGCTTTAGCGGGAGCCCCCAGTATTTT. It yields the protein CASSFSGSPQYF.

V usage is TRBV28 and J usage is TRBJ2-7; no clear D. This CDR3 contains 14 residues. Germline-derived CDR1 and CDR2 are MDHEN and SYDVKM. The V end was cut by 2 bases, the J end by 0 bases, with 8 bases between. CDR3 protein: CASSLQVFSYEQYF. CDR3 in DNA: TGTGCCAGCAGTTTACAGGTCTTCTCCTACGAGCAGTACTTC. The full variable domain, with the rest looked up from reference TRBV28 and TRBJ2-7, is DVKVTQSSRYLVKRTGEKVFLECVQDMDHENMFWYRQDPGLGLRLIYFSYDVKMKEKGDIPEGYSVSREKKERFSLILESASTNQTSMYLCASSLQVFSYEQYFGPGTRLTVT.